This T cell receptor beta chain was sequenced for a study of regulatory T cells in long-lasting Graves disease. The CDR3 length is 13 residues. The ends were cut back, 3 bases at V and 5 bases at J, with 11 bases in the middle. From germline, CDR1 is SGHDN and CDR2 FVKESK. With iRepertoire HTBI primers and Arm-PCR of CDR3 regions, TCR beta libraries were built. TCRdb reanalysed the multiplex PCR reads using MiXCR and keeps one entry per CDR3 protein. The sample yields some 470,000 distinct CDR3 sequences, roughly 21% seen once. The time point denotes: persistent/refractory GD, antithyroid drugs over 5 years with positive TRAb. Extracted RNA from PBMCs served as the source of the TCR library.

The sequencing here drew on peripheral blood mononuclear cells (PBMCs), taken when the disease was refractory, from a patient treated with antithyroid drugs. This receptor was obtained from a female donor with Graves disease. The rearrangement uses TRBV14 and TRBJ2-7, with D maybe TRBD1 (5 bases). The CDR3 nucleotides read TGTGCCAGCAGCCATGCAGGGCGCCACGAGCAGTACTTC. Amino acid sequence: CASSHAGRHEQYF.